This T cell receptor (beta chain) stems from a study of CD8 T cells in ankylosing spondylitis (dated by TCRdb to 2015 to 2018). For context, the study as a whole: The study set out to find disease-linked TCR variants by profiling T cell receptor beta repertoires in ankylosing spondylitis patients and healthy donors. Peripheral blood was sampled, and synovial fluid was additionally collected from ankylosing spondylitis patients. The whole study cohort included about a hundred healthy donors and 25 or so ankylosing spondylitis patients.

This clonotype appeared many times. Its specific antigen is unknown. One base away there is no much larger clone; base qualities are not given. The instrument given in TCRdb is Illumina HiSeq 2500. Quantitative 5'-RACE with molecular barcodes was the method used to prepare the TCR beta libraries. As for the authors' bioinformatics: A new computational method, built on a probabilistic model of VDJ rearrangement, was used to identify disease-linked TCR variants. TCRdb reanalyzed the raw reads on its own, using fastp at Q25 for trimming and MiXCR for clone calling, and kept in-frame beta chains. Identical CDR3 protein sequences are pooled into one entry, listed with their most common genes and DNA. TCRdb assigned the V and J calls; the authors' analysis was not used. A total of some 330,000 distinct CDR3 sequences appear in this sample, roughly 8% of them only once. The ten largest make up roughly 15% of the sample.

From the cysteine up to the phenylalanine, the CDR3 has a length of 14 residues. This entry keeps only the CDR3 DNA: 42 bases, framed from base 1. V lost 0 bases and J lost 6 bases; the stretch between them is 12 bases long. From the germline V gene, CDR1 is KGHSH and CDR2 is LQKENI. What the study reported, not specific to this receptor: The disease-linked clones were reported to be significantly enriched in matched synovial fluid samples from ankylosing spondylitis patients. A CD8+ phenotype was shown by the disease-linked clones, which were found at relatively low frequencies in peripheral blood. A TCR beta motif of several highly homologous amino acid variants appeared characteristic of blood from ankylosing spondylitis patients. Some TCR beta motif variants had previously been reported in synovial fluid and blood of reactive arthritis patients, which suggested common disease-initiation mechanisms.

Sequenced input: blood, either unsorted or a sorted T cell fraction (not recorded which). The receptor was isolated from a male donor with ankylosing spondylitis. This chain is built from TRBV18 and TRBJ2-7; the D region possibly corresponds to TRBD1 (5 bases align). Here is the DNA: TGTGCCAGCTCACCACCGTCACAGGCCGGCGAGCAGTACTTC. It specifies CASSPPSQAGEQYF.